This is a list of T cell receptor beta chains from one sample in a study of cytomegalovirus exposure and HLA in healthy donors. TCRdb's copy holds only in-frame clones and misses some; the assay was immunoSEQ multiplex PCR. The data hold 160,000 or so clones, with under 80% observed a single time. What was sequenced was PBMCs. The receptors were sampled from a woman in her 30s in good health and CMV-seronegative. CDR3s include the opening cysteine and the closing phenylalanine or tryptophan. D genes are given only for firm matches. Size is stated for part of the rows, as once, few or many counts, or as a class when the clone is expanded.

j_gene	abundance	len	d_gene	v_gene	CDR3nt	CDR3aa
TRBJ2-7	NA	15	TRBD1	TRBV28	TGTGCCAGCAGTTTACGGACAGGGATCTCCTACGAGCAGTACTTC	CASSLRTGISYEQYF
TRBJ2-1	NA	11	NA	TRBV30	TGTGCCTGGAGTGTACTGAATGAGCAGTTCTTC	CAWSVLNEQFF
TRBJ2-1	few	15	TRBD1	TRBV19	TGTGCCAGTAGTATTTCGAGACAGGGCGCAAATGAGCAGTTCTTC	CASSISRQGANEQFF
TRBJ2-5	once	14	NA	TRBV2	TGTGCCAGCAGTGAAAGTCCGGGATCGGAGACCCAGTACTTC	CASSESPGSETQYF
TRBJ1-1	NA	15	TRBD1	TRBV4-1	TGCGCCAGCAGCCAAGGACAGGGGTTGAACACTGAAGCTTTCTTT	CASSQGQGLNTEAFF
TRBJ2-6	few	16	TRBD1	TRBV10-3	TGTGCCATCGCCGGGACAGCCGGCTCTGGGGCCAACGTCCTGACTTTC	CAIAGTAGSGANVLTF
TRBJ2-7	NA	15	TRBD2	TRBV28	TGTGCCAGCAGTCCATCCGGGACTAACTCCTACGAGCAGTACTTC	CASSPSGTNSYEQYF
TRBJ2-3	NA	17	NA	TRBV27	TGTGCCAGCAGTTTATTGTCTAGCGCTTCTAGCACAGATACGCAGTATTTT	CASSLLSSASSTDTQYF
TRBJ2-7	NA	10	NA	TRBV28	TGTGCCAGCAGCGGGGTGGAGCAGTACTTC	CASSGVEQYF
TRBJ1-3	NA	17	TRBD1	TRBV18	TGTGCCAGCTCACCGCTCCTACTAACAGGGGCTGGAAACACCATATATTTT	CASSPLLLTGAGNTIYF
TRBJ2-3	NA	15	NA	TRBV10-3	TGTGCCATCAGTGTTTCGAGAGGTGGCACAGATACGCAGTATTTT	CAISVSRGGTDTQYF
TRBJ2-5	NA	17	NA	TRBV2	TGTGCCAGCAGTTCCCGCGCGGCGGGGGCTAGGGGGGAGACCCAGTACTTC	CASSSRAAGARGETQYF
TRBJ1-3	NA	15	NA	TRBV5-1	TGCGCCAGCAGTACTACAGGCCTCTCTGGAAACACCATATATTTT	CASSTTGLSGNTIYF
TRBJ2-3	NA	16	NA	TRBV5-5	TGTGCCAGCAGCTTGGCCAGCGGCTCTAGCACAGATACGCAGTATTTT	CASSLASGSSTDTQYF
TRBJ2-5	NA	13	NA	TRBV5-5	TGTGCCAGCAGTTCCGGATCCGGGGAGACCCAGTACTTC	CASSSGSGETQYF
TRBJ1-3	NA	15	NA	TRBV25-1	TGTGCCAGCAGTGCTCAGAGGGCGTACGGAAACACCATATATTTT	CASSAQRAYGNTIYF
TRBJ2-1	NA	14	TRBD1	TRBV11-3	TGTGCCAGCAGCATAGGGGGCGCCTACAATGAGCAGTTCTTC	CASSIGGAYNEQFF
TRBJ1-6	NA	15	NA	TRBV7-6	TGTGCCAGCAGCACAGACAGCTCCTATAATTCACCCCTCCACTTT	CASSTDSSYNSPLHF
TRBJ1-5	NA	15	NA	TRBV11-2	TGTGCCAGCAGCTTGGGCCAGGCATATGATCAGCCCCAGCATTTT	CASSLGQAYDQPQHF
TRBJ1-2	NA	15	NA	TRBV18	TGTGCCAGCTTAATGGTCACAGGGAGGGACTATGGCTACACCTTC	CASLMVTGRDYGYTF
TRBJ1-1	NA	14	TRBD1	TRBV6-5	TGTGCCAGCAGCCCAGACAGGGTAAGAGGAGAAGCTTTCTTT	CASSPDRVRGEAFF
TRBJ1-6	NA	15	TRBD1	TRBV2	TGTGCCAGCAGTGGAGGGACAGGGCTTAATTCACCCCTCCACTTT	CASSGGTGLNSPLHF
TRBJ2-7	NA	15	NA	TRBV6-5	TGTGCCAGCAGTTATTCGACAGGATTTATCTACGAGCAGTACTTC	CASSYSTGFIYEQYF
TRBJ1-4	NA	12	NA	TRBV30	TGTGCCTGGAATCAGTTTAATGAAAAACTGTTTTTT	CAWNQFNEKLFF
TRBJ2-7	NA	12	NA	TRBV6-5	TGTGCCAGCGTCTCGAGAGGAAGGGAGCAGTACTTC	CASVSRGREQYF
TRBJ2-2	NA	14	NA	TRBV4-1	TGCGCCAGCAGCCAAGGGCAGGGTGGCGGGGAGCTGTTTTTT	CASSQGQGGGELFF
TRBJ2-1	once	15	TRBD1	TRBV7-3	TGTGCCAGCAGCCAGGGACAGGGAGGGCACAATGAGCAGTTCTTC	CASSQGQGGHNEQFF
TRBJ2-1	NA	12	NA	TRBV9	TGTGCCAGCAGCGTAGCCGGGAATGAGCAGTTCTTC	CASSVAGNEQFF
TRBJ2-2	NA	15	TRBD2	TRBV4-1	TGCGCCAGCAGCCAAGCGGGGGGGTTCACCGGGGAGCTGTTTTTT	CASSQAGGFTGELFF
TRBJ1-1	NA	13	NA	TRBV6-6	TGTGCCAGCAGTTATTTCCGGGACACTGAAGCTTTCTTT	CASSYFRDTEAFF